This T cell receptor (beta chain) came from a study of shared clonotypes between healthy human individuals. Study in general: Donor composition was a couple of women and a few men, aged 18 to 49. Study-level findings and limits: Naive subsets typically showed greater estimated richness than memory subsets.

Clones were read by immunoSEQ multiplex PCR, and TCRdb kept only the in-frame ones, dropping some. The repertoire holds some 2.1 million clones, 90% to 95% seen once, with 0.1% to 0.15% in the top ten. CDR1 and CDR2 from the germline V gene are SQVTM and ANQGSEA. The length of the CDR3 is 12 residues. Trimming cost V 7 bases and J 0 bases, with 6 bases left between them. A note on this clone: What it recognizes is unknown.

The chain couples TRBV29-1 to TRBJ1-4; D remains unclear. Sequencing was done on a sample of naive CD4+ T cells sorted from blood. Subset reported: CD45RA+ positively selected. The origin of this receptor is a man younger than 35 in good health. The CDR3, as DNA: TGCAGCGCATCGGCAACTAATGAAAAACTGTTTTTT. Encoded protein: CSASATNEKLFF.